Listed here are 18 T cell receptor beta chains from one sample, sequenced in a study of shared clonotypes between healthy human individuals. Measured with immunoSEQ multiplex PCR; TCRdb has only the in-frame clones, and not every one. The sample records about 1.1 million clones, approximately 78% being singletons. The material sequenced was memory CD4+ T cells from PBMCs. As for subset: CD45RA-negative fraction. Receptor source: a man between 18 and 29 years old in good health. Some clones in this sample may be carry-over from other donors' samples.

This chain connects TRBV20-1 to TRBJ2-4; D is unresolved. The CDR3 is made up of 11 amino acids. V was cut by 6 bases and J by 5 bases, with 8 bases left in between. Germline CDR1 DFQATT, CDR2 SNEGSKA (reference sequence). This CDR3 reads CSAHRENIQYF. CDR3 sequence (DNA): TGCAGTGCGCACAGAGAAAACATTCAGTACTTC.

This clone was seen repeatedly, ten times or more. Other DNA variants within this sample encode the same CDR3. The chain is built from TRBV15 and TRBJ2-3; D gene unclear. With 1 base removed from V and 5 bases from J, the gap between germline ends came to 4 bases. The CDR3 has 12 residues. In germline, CDR1 is LNHNV, CDR2 YYDKDF (reference sequence). The CDR3 bases are TGTGCCACCAGCAGAGCGGAAGATACGCAGTATTTT. Translated: CATSRAEDTQYF. Complete variable domain (other parts from reference TRBV15 and TRBJ2-3): DAMVIQNPRYQVTQFGKPVTLSCSQTLNHNVMYWYQQKSSQAPKLLFHYYDKDFNNEADTPDNFQSRRPNTSFCFLDIRSPGLGDTAMYLCATSRAEDTQYFGPGTRLTVL.

The chain carries TRBV6-1 and TRBJ1-6, with 7 bases that match TRBD1. With 3 bases clipped from V and 4 bases from J, the junction kept 9 bases outside the gene matches. The CDR3 consists of 17 residues. CDR1 and CDR2 from the germline V gene are MNHNS and SASEGT. DNA of the CDR3: TGTGCCAGCAGTGAGACAGGGAGGGGGTCATATAATTCACCCCTCCACTTT. Amino acid sequence: CASSETGRGSYNSPLHF.

V usage is TRBV11-2 and J usage is TRBJ1-6; 7 positions agree with TRBD1. This CDR3 region has 14 residues. V gave up 4 bases and J gave up 10 bases; unmatched junction bases: 7. Germline values: CDR1 SGHAT, CDR2 FQNNGV. For the CDR3, the DNA is TGTGCCAGCAGCTGGACAGGCCGAGGCTCACCCCTCCACTTT. This gives the protein CASSWTGRGSPLHF.

Written as DNA, the CDR3 is TGTGCCAGCAGTTCGACTAGCGGTAGCACAGATACGCAGTATTTT. It is translated as CASSSTSGSTDTQYF. The gene calls are TRBV28 and TRBJ2-3; 9 bases map to TRBD2. Germline V gene data show CDR1 as MDHEN and CDR2 as SYDVKM. V trimming: 4 bases; J trimming: 0 bases; junction bases outside the gene matches: 2. The CDR3 covers 15 residues.

The chain carries TRBV28 and TRBJ1-2; a possible D gene is TRBD1 (6 bases). Trimming shortened V by 5 bases and J by 0 bases, and 13 bases separated the two germline ends. The CDR3 covers 15 residues. Germline V gene sequence: CDR1 MDHEN, CDR2 SYDVKM. The CDR3 sequence is CASSRTQGSNYGYTF. The CDR3 region has the DNA TGTGCCAGCAGTCGAACTCAGGGGTCTAACTATGGCTACACCTTC.

The V and J genes are TRBV6-1 and TRBJ2-1; no reliable D call. CDR3 length: 14 residues. Deletions cut 2 bases from V and 4 bases from J, with 9 bases between. The germline V gene has CDR1 MNHNS and CDR2 SASEGT. The CDR3 loop reads CASSELTTYNEQFF. DNA of the CDR3: TGTGCCAGCAGTGAACTCACGACGTACAATGAGCAGTTCTTC.

The chain joins TRBV7-9 to TRBJ1-2, with a weak D call TRBD1 (5 bases). Trimming pared 4 bases from V and 7 bases from J, leaving 19 bases between. Germline CDR1 is SEHNR and CDR2 is FQNEAQ (reference sequence). The CDR3 is 15 residues long. CDR3 in DNA: TGTGCCAGCAGCTACGGGGGATCAGTCTTAAGTGGCTACACCTTC. This encodes CASSYGGSVLSGYTF.

V and J are TRBV28 and TRBJ2-7; weak D call: TRBD1 (5 bases). The germline V gene has CDR1 MDHEN and CDR2 SYDVKM. The ends were cut back, 6 bases at V and 5 bases at J, with 8 bases in the middle. The CDR3 totals 11 residues. CDR3 nucleotides: TGTGCCAGCAGACAGGCCGACGAGCAGTACTTC. This sequence encodes CASRQADEQYF.

The chain uses TRBV28 and TRBJ1-2, with D possibly being TRBD1 (6 bases). CDR1 is MDHEN, CDR2 SYDVKM, per germline. V was pared by 3 bases and J by 4 bases, with 24 bases between. The CDR3 length is 18 residues. Here the CDR3 reads CASSFSGLRGAGIYGYTF. DNA for the CDR3: TGTGCCAGCAGTTTCTCCGGGTTGAGGGGGGCAGGTATCTATGGCTACACCTTC.

V gene TRBV5-4 combines with J gene TRBJ1-1; 7 nucleotides agree with TRBD1. The CDR3 runs 15 residues. J gave up 1 base and V 4 bases, and 7 bases lay outside the gene matches. Germline CDR1 reads SGHNT; CDR2 reads YYREEE (reference sequence). DNA for the CDR3: TGTGCCAGCAGCCCCCCCGGGACAGCGAACACTGAAGCTTTCTTT. Translating gives CASSPPGTANTEAFF.

The chain employs TRBV6-1 and TRBJ1-6; D gene unclear. Germline assignment: CDR1 MNHNS and CDR2 SASEGT. The CDR3 loop spans 13 amino acids. Trimming cost V 4 bases and J 8 bases, with 9 bases left between them. The CDR3 DNA sequence: TGTGCCAGCAGTGTGGTTGGGGATTCACCCCTCCACTTT. Its translation: CASSVVGDSPLHF.

The J gene is TRBJ2-7, the V gene TRBV11-2; 8 bases align to TRBD2. V trimming: 5 bases; J trimming: 0 bases; junction bases outside the gene matches: 6. Per the germline V gene, CDR1 is SGHAT and CDR2 is FQNNGV. The length of the CDR3 is 15 residues. CDR3 amino acids: CASSTITSGSYEQYF. CDR3 coding DNA: TGTGCCAGCAGCACGATCACTAGCGGCTCCTACGAGCAGTACTTC.

This clone was seen a single time. The genes are TRBV28 and TRBJ1-2; weak D call: TRBD1 (6 bases). CDR1 MDHEN and CDR2 SYDVKM come from the germline V gene. The CDR3 length is 14 residues. V was shortened by 4 bases and J by 7 bases, with 16 bases between the two germline ends. CDR3: CASSSNGRGGGYTF. The CDR3 bases are TGTGCCAGCAGTTCAAACGGGCGAGGGGGTGGCTACACCTTC.

V and J are TRBV2 and TRBJ1-2, with a weak D call TRBD1 (5 bases). Per germline, CDR1 SNHLY and CDR2 FYNNEI. The CDR3 totals 14 residues. Trimming took 7 bases from V and 3 from J, leaving 15 bases between them. CDR3 nucleotide sequence: TGTGCCAGCAATGGTCAGGGTCGCGACTATGGCTACACCTTC. Amino acid sequence: CASNGQGRDYGYTF.

The chain recombines TRBV6-1 with TRBJ1-5, with D uncertain. The CDR3 loop spans 13 amino acids. In germline, CDR1 is MNHNS, CDR2 SASEGT. The V gene lost 4 bases and the J gene lost 4 bases, with 8 bases spanning the gap. The CDR3 loop reads CASSAYPNQPQHF. The CDR3 DNA follows: TGTGCCAGCAGTGCCTACCCTAATCAGCCCCAGCATTTT.

The V call is TRBV5-1, the J call TRBJ2-7; D is possibly TRBD2 (6 bases). Per the germline V gene, CDR1 is SGHRS and CDR2 is YFSETQ. Deletions cut 2 bases from V and 3 bases from J, with 12 bases between. CDR3 length equals 14 residues. The CDR3 bases are TGCGCCAGCAGCTTCCTGCCTAGCGTCTACGAGCAGTACTTC. Protein sequence: CASSFLPSVYEQYF.

The chain links TRBV7-2 to TRBJ1-1; D not resolved. The germline V gene has CDR1 SGHTA and CDR2 FQGNSA. The CDR3 has 14 residues. The V and J ends lost 5 bases and 0 bases respectively, with 10 bases between them. Here the CDR3 DNA reads TGTGCCAGCAGCCCGGAGGCCTTGAACACTGAAGCTTTCTTT. Encoded protein: CASSPEALNTEAFF.